This T cell receptor (beta chain) was identified in a study of Graves' ophthalmopathy and Graves' hyperthyroidism. Study results and limitations: Among thyroid clonotypes expanded above 0.001 frequency, most also appeared in blood.

Amplifying from RNA transcripts, the study obtained TCR beta CDR3 regions. Second-round multiplex PCR came after a first-round RT-PCR that employed HTBI primers. TCRdb ran MiXCR on the multiplex PCR reads and lists one entry per CDR3 protein. In the table there are about 600,000 distinct CDR3 sequences, just under 40% of which are singletons. This clonotype was counted many times. Its target is unknown. Trimming removed 5 bases at V and 4 bases at J, with 12 bases between. This CDR3 has 14 amino acids. The V gene's germline CDR1 is SGHVS and CDR2 FQNEAQ. This receptor was taken from an adult man with Graves' hyperthyroidism. This chain joins TRBV7-8 and TRBJ1-5; D gene ambiguous. Input material: peripheral blood or thyroid tissue (not recorded which). CDR3 residues: CASSRAVGNQPQHF. As DNA, the CDR3 is TGTGCCAGCAGCCGAGCCGTAGGAAATCAGCCCCAGCATTTT. Drawing the rest from reference TRBV7-8 and TRBJ1-5, the complete variable domain is GAGVSQSPRYKVAKRGQDVALRCDPISGHVSLFWYQQALGQGPEFLTYFQNEAQLDKSGLPSDRFFAERPEGSVSTLKIQRTQQEDSAVYLCASSRAVGNQPQHFGDGTRLSIL.